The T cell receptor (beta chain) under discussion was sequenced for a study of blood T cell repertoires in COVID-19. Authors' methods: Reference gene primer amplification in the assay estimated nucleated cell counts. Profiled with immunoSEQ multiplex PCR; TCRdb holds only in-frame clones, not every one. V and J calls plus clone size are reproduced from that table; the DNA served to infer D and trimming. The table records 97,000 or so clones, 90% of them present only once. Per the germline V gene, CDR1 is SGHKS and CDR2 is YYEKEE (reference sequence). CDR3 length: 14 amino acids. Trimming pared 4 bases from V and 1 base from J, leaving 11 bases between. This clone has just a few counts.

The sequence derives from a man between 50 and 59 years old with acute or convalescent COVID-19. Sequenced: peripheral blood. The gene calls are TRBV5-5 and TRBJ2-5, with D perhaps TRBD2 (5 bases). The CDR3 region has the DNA TGTGCCAGCAGCCGGGGATTGGTCCAAGAGACCCAGTACTTC. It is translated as CASSRGLVQETQYF.